This TCR beta chain appears in the sequencing data of a study of tissue T cells after allogeneic stem cell transplantation. Notes on the study in general: Motif-based clustering found tissue-specific repertoire signatures shared across patients, though few clones were shared.

The repertoire was sequenced with immunoSEQ multiplex PCR; TCRdb's copy has only in-frame clones and lacks some. This sample has roughly 45,000 clones, with approximately 73% found just once. Germline V CDR1 and CDR2: NSHNY, SYGAGN. The V end lost 1 base, the J end lost 7 bases, and 6 bases lay between the germline ends. The CDR3 consists of 12 residues. About this clone: The antigen is not known. The gene names given are mouse names. The read gets to within 1 residue of the CDR3 end, and the germline J gene fills in the rest.

Sequenced material: sorted cells pooled from one or two spleens. The chain links TRBV13-1 to TRBJ1-5; possible D gene TRBD1, 5 bases. This TCR came from a pool of C57BL/6 mice in good health. The CDR3 bases that were read are TGTGCCAGCAGTGATCAGGGACAGGCTCCGCTT. Protein product: CASSDQGQAPL. The CDR3 in full is CASSDQGQAPLF.